These 10 T cell receptor beta chains came from one sample sequenced in a study of OX40 agonist ivuxolimab in advanced cancers. Produced via immunoSEQ multiplex PCR; TCRdb's table is partial and in-frame only. The sample has tens of thousands of clones; around 83% are singletons. Source: CD4+ or CD8+ T cells sorted from blood, taken in a trial of the OX40 agonist ivuxolimab. These receptors originate from an adult with an advanced solid tumor such as melanoma, head and neck, liver or kidney cancer.

This clone was picked up a small number of times. The CDR3 is CAWSVLRSQGRHEQFF. The CDR3 coding sequence is TGTGCCTGGAGTGTACTTCGCTCGCAGGGTCGACATGAGCAGTTCTTC. V gene TRBV30 combines with J gene TRBJ2-1, with D tentatively TRBD1 (5 bases). CDR3 length: 16 residues. Per germline, CDR1 GTSNPN and CDR2 SVGIG (reference sequence). V gave up 0 bases and J gave up 8 bases, with 20 bases separating them.

V usage is TRBV7-2 and J usage is TRBJ1-3; the match to TRBD1 covers 7 bases. The CDR3 has 15 amino acids. The germline CDR1 and CDR2 sequences are SGHTA and FQGNSA. The V and J ends lost 5 bases and 3 bases, in that order; junction bases with no gene match: 7. The CDR3 loop reads CASSRDRKSGNTIYF. The CDR3, as DNA: TGTGCCAGCAGCCGGGACAGAAAGAGTGGAAACACCATATATTTT. Supplemented by reference TRBV7-2 and TRBJ1-3, the full variable domain reads GAGVSQSPSNKVTEKGKDVELRCDPISGHTALYWYRQSLGQGLEFLIYFQGNSAPDKSGLPSDRFSAERTGGSVSTLTIQRTQQEDSAVYLCASSRDRKSGNTIYFGEGSWLTVV.

This rearrangement joins TRBV11-2 to TRBJ2-3; 13 bases line up with TRBD2. The CDR3 consists of 17 residues. Germline assignment: CDR1 SGHAT and CDR2 FQNNGV. V was clipped by 5 bases and J by 3 bases; unmatched bases: 8. The CDR3 DNA follows: TGTGCCAGCAGCCGACTAGCGGGAGGACTTCGTACAGATACGCAGTATTTT. Translated, it gives CASSRLAGGLRTDTQYF.

The chain links TRBV2 to TRBJ1-1; 12 bases are a match to TRBD1. The germline CDR1 and CDR2 sequences are SNHLY and FYNNEI. The CDR3 length is 17 residues. Trimming at V came to 9 bases and at J to 4 bases, leaving 15 bases not matched to a gene. This CDR3 is CASSSKGQGALGTEAFF. DNA for the CDR3: TGTGCCAGTAGCTCGAAGGGACAGGGGGCGTTGGGCACTGAAGCTTTCTTT.

Concerning this clone itself: This same CDR3 is encoded by further DNA sequences in the sample. The chain couples TRBV6-1 to TRBJ2-1, with a tentative D call TRBD2 (5 bases). This CDR3 region has 13 residues. In germline, CDR1 is MNHNS, CDR2 SASEGT. Deletions cut 6 bases from V and 0 bases from J, with 6 bases between. CDR3 protein: CASRGSSYNEQFF. The CDR3 DNA sequence: TGTGCCAGCAGGGGGAGCTCCTACAATGAGCAGTTCTTC.

This chain connects TRBV19 to TRBJ1-5; perhaps TRBD1 as D (5 bases). Germline V gene lookup returns CDR1 LNHDA and CDR2 SQIVND (reference sequence). Trimming took 2 bases from V and 4 from J, leaving 18 bases between them. The CDR3 is 17 amino acids. The CDR3 DNA is TGTGCCAGTAGTATAATCCCCGGCGGGGGAGGGAATCAGCCCCAGCATTTT. Its protein product is CASSIIPGGGGNQPQHF. The full variable domain, its missing parts supplied by reference TRBV19 and TRBJ1-5, is DGGITQSPKYLFRKEGQNVTLSCEQNLNHDAMYWYRQDPGQGLRLIYYSQIVNDFQKGDIAEGYSVSREKKESFPLTVTSAQKNPTAFYLCASSIIPGGGGNQPQHFGDGTRLSIL.

The gene calls are TRBV6-6 and TRBJ1-5; D remains ambiguous. The CDR3 extends over 15 amino acids. With 5 bases removed from V and 0 bases from J, the gap between germline ends came to 11 bases. From germline, CDR1 is MNHNY and CDR2 SVGAGI (reference sequence). Here the CDR3 reads CASSPGRFSNQPQHF. In DNA, the CDR3 is TGTGCCAGCAGTCCCGGGAGGTTTAGCAATCAGCCCCAGCATTTT.

The V and J genes are TRBV18 and TRBJ1-4; 9 bases are a match to TRBD1. Losses at the gene ends were 3 bases for V and 5 bases for J; bases not matched to a gene: 7. The CDR3 sequence is 16 residues long. Germline CDR1 reads KGHSH; CDR2 reads LQKENI. The CDR3 protein is CASSPDTGGSNEKLFF. As DNA, the CDR3 is TGTGCCAGCTCACCCGATACAGGGGGCTCGAATGAAAAACTGTTTTTT.

The J gene is TRBJ2-3, the V gene TRBV10-3; D gene ambiguous. CDR1 and CDR2 (germline): ENHRY, SYGVKD. The CDR3 runs to 15 residues. V was cut by 2 bases and J by 2 bases, with 11 bases left in between. CDR3 nucleotide sequence: TGTGCCATCAGTGAGAAAGTAAAGGCCACAGATACGCAGTATTTT. It is translated as CAISEKVKATDTQYF.

The gene calls are TRBV28 and TRBJ2-3; 7 bases agree with TRBD2. This CDR3 spans 16 amino acids. Germline V lookup: CDR1 MDHEN, CDR2 SYDVKM. The ends lost 5 bases at V and 7 bases at J; junction bases unmatched: 15. CDR3 protein: CASSLGRASGTHTQYF. The CDR3 nucleotides read TGTGCCAGCAGTCTTGGAAGGGCTAGCGGAACACATACGCAGTATTTT. The full variable domain, its missing parts supplied by reference TRBV28 and TRBJ2-3, is DVKVTQSSRYLVKRTGEKVFLECVQDMDHENMFWYRQDPGLGLRLIYFSYDVKMKEKGDIPEGYSVSREKKERFSLILESASTNQTSMYLCASSLGRASGTHTQYFGPGTRLTVL.